A single sample gave rise to the 31 T cell receptor beta chains below, sequenced in a study of OX40 agonist ivuxolimab in advanced cancers. The receptor library was made with the immunoSEQ multiplex PCR assay. The immuneACCESS repertoire file appears here via TCRdb, limited to in-frame rearrangements. These files lack a portion of the clones; in checked studies, under half of the deficit traces to unresolved V genes, and the cause of the others is not known. In all, the sample holds approximately 68,000 clones, and about four fifths of those were seen once. The top ten clones comprise 6.5% to 7.5% of the sample. Source: CD4+ or CD8+ T cells sorted from blood, taken in a trial of the OX40 agonist ivuxolimab. These receptors were collected from an adult with an advanced solid tumor such as melanoma, head and neck, liver or kidney cancer.

The chain combines TRBV13 with TRBJ1-2; D remains unclear. CDR1 PRHDT and CDR2 FYEKMQ come from the germline V gene (reference sequence). The CDR3 spans 13 residues. With 0 bases removed from V and 7 bases from J, the gap between germline ends came to 9 bases. The CDR3 DNA reads as TGTGCCAGCAGCTTAGGCCTTCTCGCTGGCTACACCTTC. It specifies CASSLGLLAGYTF. The variable domain in full, with the rest retrieved from reference TRBV13 and TRBJ1-2, is AAGVIQSPRHLIKEKRETATLKCYPIPRHDTVYWYQQGPGQDPQFLISFYEKMQSDKGSIPDRFSAQQFSDYHSELNMSSLELGDSALYFCASSLGLLAGYTFGSGTRLTVV.

V is TRBV28 and J is TRBJ2-5; D unclear. This CDR3 has 11 amino acids. V dropped 3 bases and J dropped 9 bases, with 8 bases sitting between them. The germline V gene has CDR1 MDHEN and CDR2 SYDVKM. CDR3 DNA sequence: TGTGCCAGCAGTTTTGGGCGGTCCCAGTACTTC. Its protein is CASSFGRSQYF. Variable domain in full (rest from reference TRBV28 and TRBJ2-5): DVKVTQSSRYLVKRTGEKVFLECVQDMDHENMFWYRQDPGLGLRLIYFSYDVKMKEKGDIPEGYSVSREKKERFSLILESASTNQTSMYLCASSFGRSQYFGPGTRLLVL.

This rearrangement joins TRBV2 to TRBJ2-7; TRBD1 is a possible D gene (6 bases). Looked up from germline, CDR1 is SNHLY and CDR2 is FYNNEI. The CDR3 is 15 residues long. Between the trimmed V and J ends, which lost 5 bases and 0 bases, there was a span of 14 bases. The CDR3 spells CASSLLTGSSYEQYV. The CDR3 DNA reads TGTGCCAGCAGTTTACTGACAGGTAGCTCCTACGAGCAGTACGTC.

This clone came up a few times. The CDR3 bases are TGTGCCAGCAGCGAGAACAGGGGGGAGACCCAGTACTTC. Translated, it gives CASSENRGETQYF. This rearrangement joins TRBV7-3 to TRBJ2-5; TRBD1 matches 8 bases. Trimming removed 5 bases from V and 5 bases from J; junction bases left unmatched: 4. CDR1 is SGHTA and CDR2 is FQGTGA in the germline V gene. CDR3 length equals 13 residues.

The J gene is TRBJ2-3, the V gene TRBV2; D unresolved. Between the trimmed V and J ends, which lost 6 bases and 2 bases, there was a span of 15 bases. The CDR3 runs to 15 residues. In germline, CDR1 is SNHLY, CDR2 FYNNEI. This chain's CDR3 is CASRDLPLLTDTQYF. The CDR3 DNA reads as TGTGCCAGCAGGGATTTACCCCTACTCACAGATACGCAGTATTTT.

The V gene is TRBV6-5, the J gene TRBJ1-2; D remains ambiguous. The CDR3 extends over 15 amino acids. Trimming shortened V by 2 bases and J by 1 base, and 11 bases separated the two germline ends. Germline CDR1 MNHEY, CDR2 SVGAGI. Here the CDR3 reads CASSYRQTVNYGYTF. The DNA of the CDR3 is TGTGCCAGCAGTTACCGACAAACAGTTAACTATGGCTACACCTTC.

The rearrangement links TRBV7-3 to TRBJ2-2, with no clear D. With 8 bases removed from V and 1 base from J, the gap between germline ends came to 11 bases. The CDR3 length is 14 residues. The germline CDR1 and CDR2 sequences are SGHTA and FQGTGA. CDR3 sequence: CASGGGVNTGELFF. CDR3 sequence (DNA): TGTGCCAGCGGCGGTGGCGTGAACACCGGGGAGCTGTTTTTT. The whole variable domain, remainder taken from reference TRBV7-3 and TRBJ2-2, is GAGVSQTPSNKVTEKGKYVELRCDPISGHTALYWYRQSLGQGPEFLIYFQGTGAADDSGLPNDRFFAVRPEGSVSTLKIQRTERGDSAVYLCASGGGVNTGELFFGEGSRLTVL.

The chain employs TRBV30 and TRBJ2-7, with 10 bases that match TRBD2. The CDR3 consists of 14 residues. The V gene end was trimmed by 3 bases and the J gene end by 5 bases; junction bases not matched to a gene: 7. Germline V gives CDR1 GTSNPN, CDR2 SVGIG (reference sequence). CDR3 residues: CAWSSRSGGDEQYF. CDR3 nucleotides: TGTGCCTGGAGCTCCCGGAGCGGGGGGGACGAGCAGTACTTC. The full variable domain, with the rest looked up from reference TRBV30 and TRBJ2-7, is SQTIHQWPATLVQPVGSPLSLECTVEGTSNPNLYWYRQAAGRGLQLLFYSVGIGQISSEVPQNLSASRPQDRQFILSSKKLLLSDSGFYLCAWSSRSGGDEQYFGPGTRLTVT.

V and J are TRBV7-2 and TRBJ2-2; D is perhaps TRBD2 (6 bases). The CDR3 spans 14 residues. Germline V gene sequence: CDR1 SGHTA, CDR2 FQGNSA. V lost 6 bases and J lost 4, with 12 bases in between. Here the CDR3 DNA reads TGTGCCAGCAGGTGGGACTCAGGCACCGGGGAGCTGTTTTTT. Its translation is CASRWDSGTGELFF.

The V call is TRBV2, the J call TRBJ2-5, with D unresolved. V lost 6 bases, J lost 3 bases, and 5 bases lay in between. The V gene's germline CDR1 is SNHLY and CDR2 FYNNEI. The CDR3 has 11 residues. CDR3 in amino acids: CASSQKETQYF. The CDR3 DNA sequence: TGTGCCAGCAGCCAAAAAGAGACCCAGTACTTC.

This clone was observed a single time. The identical CDR3 is also encoded by other nucleotide sequences in the sample. This chain connects TRBV7-2 to TRBJ2-3; D possibly corresponds to TRBD1 (5 bases). CDR3 size: 15 residues. Trimming pared 1 base from V and 1 base from J, leaving 9 bases between. The V gene's germline CDR1 is SGHTA and CDR2 FQGNSA. The CDR3 DNA is TGTGCCAGCAGCTTAGGGACACCCCGCACAGATACGCAGTATTTT. This sequence encodes CASSLGTPRTDTQYF.

The V and J genes are TRBV5-1 and TRBJ1-1; a weak D match, TRBD1 (5 bases). This CDR3 has 14 amino acids. Between the trimmed V and J ends, which lost 3 bases and 1 base, there was a span of 10 bases. Germline V lookup: CDR1 SGHRS, CDR2 YFSETQ. The CDR3: CASSSDRGNTEAFF. The CDR3 DNA reads as TGCGCCAGCAGCTCCGACAGAGGGAACACTGAAGCTTTCTTT.

The chain uses TRBV27 and TRBJ2-3; D possibly corresponds to TRBD1 (6 bases). The CDR3 is made up of 16 amino acids. CDR1 is MNHEY and CDR2 is SMNVEV in the germline V gene (reference sequence). V was cut by 2 bases and J by 5 bases, with 17 bases left in between. CDR3 protein: CASSLQGWGRRDTQYF. Written as DNA, the CDR3 is TGTGCCAGCAGTTTACAGGGGTGGGGGAGAAGAGATACGCAGTATTTT.

The genes are TRBV7-2 and TRBJ1-2; 7 positions agree with TRBD1. This CDR3 region has 15 residues. The germline CDR1 and CDR2 sequences are SGHTA and FQGNSA. V dropped 3 bases and J dropped 1; count of bases not matched to a gene: 5. In DNA, the CDR3 is TGTGCCAGCAGCTTGGTAGGGGGCGATAACTATGGCTACACCTTC. It yields the protein CASSLVGGDNYGYTF. Drawing the rest from reference TRBV7-2 and TRBJ1-2, the complete variable domain is GAGVSQSPSNKVTEKGKDVELRCDPISGHTALYWYRQSLGQGLEFLIYFQGNSAPDKSGLPSDRFSAERTGGSVSTLTIQRTQQEDSAVYLCASSLVGGDNYGYTFGSGTRLTVV.

This chain uses TRBV27 with TRBJ1-6; no clear D gene. The V end was cut by 2 bases, the J end by 9 bases, with 8 bases between. The CDR3 is 13 residues long. From germline, CDR1 is MNHEY and CDR2 SMNVEV (reference sequence). DNA for the CDR3: TGTGCCAGCAGTTTAACCGAGGGTTCACCCCTCCACTTT. Translated: CASSLTEGSPLHF.

The chain is built from TRBV10-3 and TRBJ2-5; D is possibly TRBD2 (7 bases). The CDR3 sequence is 14 residues long. Germline V gives CDR1 ENHRY, CDR2 SYGVKD. Trimming removed 4 bases from V and 5 bases from J, with 14 bases in between. The CDR3 nucleotides are TGTGCCATCAGTGGACGGGGGGCCAGGGAGACCCAGTACTTC. It translates to CAISGRGARETQYF.

The J gene is TRBJ2-3, the V gene TRBV5-6; the D is unclear. This CDR3 spans 15 amino acids. Germline assignment: CDR1 SGHDT and CDR2 YYEEEE. V was trimmed by 1 base and J by 1 base, leaving 10 bases between them. In DNA form, the CDR3 reads TGTGCCAGCAGCTTGTTGGGGTCTGGCACAGATACGCAGTATTTT. Protein sequence: CASSLLGSGTDTQYF.

This rearrangement joins TRBV6-5 to TRBJ2-1; the D gene is possibly TRBD2 (5 bases). The CDR3 spans 11 residues. V lost 6 bases and J lost 7, with 7 bases in between. The germline V gene encodes CDR1 MNHEY and CDR2 SVGAGI. The CDR3 loop reads CASRRRNEQFF. CDR3 DNA sequence: TGTGCCAGCAGGCGGAGGAATGAGCAGTTCTTC.

The rearrangement uses TRBV7-2 and TRBJ2-5; perhaps D is TRBD1 or TRBD2 (5 bases each). The length of the CDR3 is 15 residues. Trimming pared 7 bases from V and 2 bases from J, leaving 17 bases between. In germline, CDR1 is SGHTA, CDR2 FQGNSA. The CDR3 is CASTQIRDAQETQYF. The CDR3 DNA is TGTGCCAGCACCCAAATCCGGGACGCTCAAGAGACCCAGTACTTC.

The chain combines TRBV19 with TRBJ2-7; the D gene is possibly TRBD2 (6 bases). V was cut by 6 bases and J by 0 bases, with 15 bases left in between. This CDR3 is built from 15 residues. The germline CDR1 and CDR2 sequences are LNHDA and SQIVND (reference sequence). The CDR3 DNA reads as TGTGCCAGTAGGTCGGCTAGCGTGATCTCCTACGAGCAGTACTTC. Residues: CASRSASVISYEQYF. Full variable domain (remainder filled in from reference TRBV19 and TRBJ2-7): DGGITQSPKYLFRKEGQNVTLSCEQNLNHDAMYWYRQDPGQGLRLIYYSQIVNDFQKGDIAEGYSVSREKKESFPLTVTSAQKNPTAFYLCASRSASVISYEQYFGPGTRLTVT.

This chain joins TRBV5-5 and TRBJ2-3; 8 nucleotides agree with TRBD2. Germline lookup yields CDR1 SGHKS and CDR2 YYEKEE (reference sequence). V trimming: 7 bases; J trimming: 3 bases; junction bases outside the gene matches: 10. CDR3 size: 15 residues. CDR3 protein: CASQLDSGVTDTQYF. In DNA, the CDR3 is TGTGCCAGCCAATTGGATAGCGGGGTGACAGATACGCAGTATTTT.

This clone was seen a handful of times. The V gene is TRBV28, the J gene TRBJ1-4; maybe TRBD1 (6 bases). V was trimmed by 6 bases and J by 14 bases, leaving 22 bases between them. In germline, CDR1 is MDHEN, CDR2 SYDVKM. This CDR3 comprises 14 residues. CDR3 nucleotides: TGTGCCAGCAGGGAGTCCCGACAGGCTGATCGGCTGTTTTTT. This encodes CASRESRQADRLFF.

The V gene is TRBV7-2, the J gene TRBJ2-1, with 7 bases identical to TRBD1. V dropped 1 base and J dropped 7; count of bases not matched to a gene: 10. Germline V lookup: CDR1 SGHTA, CDR2 FQGNSA. The CDR3 has 16 residues. CDR3 residues: CASSLVGRGFGNEQFF. The CDR3 nucleotides read TGTGCCAGCAGCTTAGTGGGCAGGGGGTTTGGGAATGAGCAGTTCTTC.

V and J are TRBV28 and TRBJ2-5; no definite D call. CDR3 length: 13 amino acids. The V gene's germline CDR1 is MDHEN and CDR2 SYDVKM. V lost 3 bases and J lost 5, with 10 bases in between. This CDR3 reads CASSLKGLETQYF. The CDR3 bases are TGTGCCAGCAGTTTGAAGGGCCTCGAGACCCAGTACTTC.

This chain joins TRBV10-2 and TRBJ2-7; D gene ambiguous. The V gene's germline CDR1 is WSHSY and CDR2 SAAADI. Trimming shortened V by 3 bases and J by 7 bases, and 16 bases separated the two germline ends. CDR3 length equals 14 residues. The CDR3 protein is CASSDFGLGGEQYF. The CDR3, as DNA: TGCGCCAGCAGTGACTTTGGATTGGGTGGAGAGCAGTACTTC.

Only a few counts were recorded for this clone. This chain uses TRBV2 with TRBJ1-1; D possibly corresponds to TRBD1 (5 bases). V was cut by 4 bases and J by 1 base, with 7 bases left in between. In germline, CDR1 is SNHLY, CDR2 FYNNEI. There are 13 residues in the CDR3. As DNA, the CDR3 is TGTGCCAGCAGTGGACAGACGAACACTGAAGCTTTCTTT. It translates to CASSGQTNTEAFF.

The chain combines TRBV18 with TRBJ2-3; no firm D call. Germline values: CDR1 KGHSH, CDR2 LQKENI. This CDR3 is 13 amino acids long. V was pared by 4 bases and J by 2 bases, with 7 bases between. The CDR3 spells CASSLVYTDTQYF. In DNA form, the CDR3 reads TGTGCCAGCTCACTGGTCTACACAGATACGCAGTATTTT.

The J gene is TRBJ2-7, the V gene TRBV7-2; 10 bases agree with TRBD2. Looked up from germline, CDR1 is SGHTA and CDR2 is FQGNSA. The CDR3 loop spans 15 amino acids. With 2 bases clipped from V and 6 bases from J, the junction kept 7 bases outside the gene matches. The CDR3 region has the DNA TGTGCCAGCAGCTTATCGGCTAGCGGGAGCGGCGAGCAGTACTTC. Encoded protein: CASSLSASGSGEQYF.

J is TRBJ2-1 and V is TRBV6-1; a weak D match, TRBD1 (6 bases). The germline gives CDR1 MNHNS, CDR2 SASEGT. Trimming took 3 bases from V and 10 from J, leaving 22 bases between them. The CDR3 contains 16 residues. This chain's CDR3 is CASSEGDTTFVLEQFF. The DNA for the CDR3 is TGTGCCAGCAGTGAGGGGGACACCACTTTCGTTTTGGAGCAGTTCTTC.

This chain connects TRBV4-1 to TRBJ2-3; 13 bases are a match to TRBD2. The CDR3 is 13 residues long. V dropped 3 bases and J dropped 14; count of bases not matched to a gene: 5. Germline V gene lookup returns CDR1 MGHRA and CDR2 YSYEKL. CDR3 DNA: TGCGCCAGCAGCCATCTCGGACTAGCGGGGGCGTATTTT. Residues: CASSHLGLAGAYF.

This clone was observed a single time. The V gene is TRBV5-1, the J gene TRBJ1-3; D is undetermined. The V gene's germline CDR1 is SGHRS and CDR2 YFSETQ. The ends were cut back, 5 bases at V and 0 bases at J, with 12 bases in the middle. The length of the CDR3 is 15 residues. The CDR3, as DNA: TGCGCCAGCAGACCGGACGGAAACTCTGGAAACACCATATATTTT. This encodes CASRPDGNSGNTIYF.